The clone carrying this T cell receptor beta chain was seen many times. TCRdb itself ran the RACE reads through MiXCR, one entry per CDR3 protein. The profile covers 35,000 or so distinct CDR3 sequences, with around 6.4% appearing a single time and roughly 9.2% taken by the ten largest. This entry comes from a study of human T cells and chemical hapten exposure. Background on the study: Doses of diphenylcyclopropenone went to the patients' scalps weekly throughout the roughly 24-week study.

Specified time point: patch test 1, 2 weeks after DPC sensitization. Treatment in this sample: therapeutic diphenylcyclopropenone sensitization with weekly scalp DPC. Unfractionated whole blood was the source from which total RNA was extracted. Specimen: whole blood, collected in connection with sensitization to the hapten diphenylcyclopropenone (DPC). The source of this sequence is a young woman with alopecia areata. Some clones in this sample may be carry-over from other donors' samples.

Written as DNA, the CDR3 is TGCGCCAGCAGCTTGGGTGACATAAACACAGATACGCAGTATTTT. Its translation: CASSLGDINTDTQYF. This chain links TRBV5-1 with TRBJ2-3, with D uncertain. The V gene lost 0 bases and the J gene lost 2 bases, with 10 bases spanning the gap. Germline V lookup: CDR1 SGHRS, CDR2 YFSETQ. The CDR3 extends over 15 amino acids.